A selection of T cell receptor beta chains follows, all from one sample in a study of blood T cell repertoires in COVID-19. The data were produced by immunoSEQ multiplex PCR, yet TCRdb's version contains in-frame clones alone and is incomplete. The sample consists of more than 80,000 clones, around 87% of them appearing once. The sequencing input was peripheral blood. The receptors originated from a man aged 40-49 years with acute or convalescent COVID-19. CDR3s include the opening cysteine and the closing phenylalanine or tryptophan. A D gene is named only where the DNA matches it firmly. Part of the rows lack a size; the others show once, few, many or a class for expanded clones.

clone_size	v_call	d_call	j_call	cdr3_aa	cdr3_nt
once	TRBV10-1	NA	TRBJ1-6	CASSESTGNNSPLHF	TGCGCCAGCAGTGAGTCGACGGGAAATAATTCACCCCTCCACTTT
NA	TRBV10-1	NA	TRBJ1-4	CASGGAAAIWLFF	TGCGCCAGCGGGGGGGCCGCGGCTATTTGGCTGTTTTTT
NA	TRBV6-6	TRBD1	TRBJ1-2	CASNDREDYGYTF	TGTGCCAGCAACGACAGGGAGGACTATGGCTACACCTTC
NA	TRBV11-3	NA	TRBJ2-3	CASSFTTSDTQYF	TGTGCCAGCAGCTTTACCACTTCGGATACGCAGTATTTT
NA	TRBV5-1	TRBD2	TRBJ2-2	CASTRTSGSTGELFF	TGCGCCAGTACCCGGACTAGCGGGAGCACCGGGGAGCTGTTTTTT
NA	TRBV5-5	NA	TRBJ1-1	CASSLAVNTEAFF	TGTGCCAGCAGCTTGGCCGTGAACACTGAAGCTTTCTTT
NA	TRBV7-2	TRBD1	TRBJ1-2	CASSLDRGDYGYTF	TGTGCCAGCAGCTTGGACAGGGGAGACTATGGCTACACCTTC
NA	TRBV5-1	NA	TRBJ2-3	CASSLSGGTDTQYF	TGCGCCAGCAGCTTGTCGGGGGGCACAGATACGCAGTATTTT
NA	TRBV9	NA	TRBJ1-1	CASSVQGMGPAFF	TGTGCCAGCAGCGTACAGGGTATGGGCCCAGCTTTCTTT
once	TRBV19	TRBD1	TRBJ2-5	CASSSGTGLVTQYF	TGTGCCAGTAGTAGCGGGACAGGGTTAGTGACCCAGTACTTC
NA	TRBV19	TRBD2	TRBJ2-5	CASSIGSGGPIQETQYF	TGTGCCAGTAGTATCGGTAGCGGGGGGCCGATCCAAGAGACCCAGTACTTC
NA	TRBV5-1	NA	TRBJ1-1	CASSFIQGATEAFF	TGCGCCAGCAGCTTTATACAGGGTGCCACTGAAGCTTTCTTT
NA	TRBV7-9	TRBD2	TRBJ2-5	CASSFRGGEGETQYF	TGTGCCAGCAGCTTCCGCGGAGGGGAGGGAGAGACCCAGTACTTC
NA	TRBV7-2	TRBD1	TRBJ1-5	CASSSAGTGYQPQHF	TGTGCCAGCAGCTCCGCCGGGACAGGTTATCAGCCCCAGCATTTT
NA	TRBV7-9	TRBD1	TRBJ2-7	CASSLAPGQGLLEQYF	TGTGCCAGCAGCTTAGCTCCGGGACAGGGACTCCTCGAGCAGTACTTC
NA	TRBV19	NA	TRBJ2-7	CASSIEGSPYEQYF	TGTGCCAGTAGTATAGAGGGCAGTCCCTACGAGCAGTACTTC
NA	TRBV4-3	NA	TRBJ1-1	CASSQDWTGSTEAFF	TGCGCCAGCAGCCAAGATTGGACCGGGAGCACTGAAGCTTTCTTT
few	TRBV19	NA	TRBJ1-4	CASSISPGSLNEKLFF	TGTGCCAGTAGTATATCCCCGGGATCCCTTAATGAAAAACTGTTTTTT